This T cell receptor beta chain appears in the sequencing data of a study of identifying expanded T cells in peripheral blood. During the collection period, no donor immune events like infections were recorded. Broader study findings: Roughly two-week clone count variance significantly increased as total template count grew. Roughly 1.1 clones differed between technical replicates, versus about 17 and 20 over time.

Germline V CDR1 and CDR2: SGHTA, FQGNSA. The CDR3 spans 14 residues. Deletions cut 2 bases from V and 8 bases from J, with 12 bases between. Libraries were prepared by immunoSEQ multiplex PCR; TCRdb keeps only in-frame clonotypes and omits some of them. Of more than 80,000 clones detected, approximately 88% appear once; the ten largest clones hold 3% to 4%. In this sample, this clone turned up a few times. The antigen is not known. V usage is TRBV7-2 and J usage is TRBJ1-4; no reliable D call. The sequenced sample was blood. This receptor was identified in a person aged 18 to 69 in good health. CDR3 region: CASSLSHRGEKLFF. CDR3 nucleotide sequence: TGTGCCAGCAGCTTATCTCACAGAGGCGAAAAACTGTTTTTT. Together with reference TRBV7-2 and TRBJ1-4, the CDR3 gives the full variable domain: GAGVSQSPSNKVTEKGKDVELRCDPISGHTALYWYRQSLGQGLEFLIYFQGNSAPDKSGLPSDRFSAERTGGSVSTLTIQRTQQEDSAVYLCASSLSHRGEKLFFGSGTQLSVL.